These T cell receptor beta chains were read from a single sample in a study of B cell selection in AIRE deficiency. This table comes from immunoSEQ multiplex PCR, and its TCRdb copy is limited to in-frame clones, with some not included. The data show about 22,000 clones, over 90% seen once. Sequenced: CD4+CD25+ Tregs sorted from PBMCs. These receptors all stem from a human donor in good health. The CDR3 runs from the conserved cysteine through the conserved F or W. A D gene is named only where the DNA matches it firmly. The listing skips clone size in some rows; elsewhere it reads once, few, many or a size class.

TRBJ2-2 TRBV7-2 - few TGTGCCAGCAGCTTATTTAGACAGACGAACACCGGGGAGCTGTTTTTT CASSLFRQTNTGELFF
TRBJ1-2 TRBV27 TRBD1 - TGTGCCAGCAGTTTGAACATTGACAGGGGAGCTAACTATGGCTACACCTTC CASSLNIDRGANYGYTF
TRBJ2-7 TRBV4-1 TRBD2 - TGCGCCAGCAGCCGGGAGATAGCGGGGAGATACGAGCAGTACTTC CASSREIAGRYEQYF
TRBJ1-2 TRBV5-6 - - TGTGCCAGCAGCACAGGGTCTGGGAGATACTATGGCTACACCTTC CASSTGSGRYYGYTF
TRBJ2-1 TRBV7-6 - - TGTGCCAGCAGCTTACAAGGCCGGATCTCCTACAATGAGCAGTTCTTC CASSLQGRISYNEQFF
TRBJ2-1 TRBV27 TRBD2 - TGTGCCAGCAAGAGACTAGCGGGGGGGAATGAGCAGTTCTTC CASKRLAGGNEQFF
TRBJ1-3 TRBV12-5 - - TGTGCTAGTGGTTTGGGACCGAACTCTGGAAACACCATATATTTT CASGLGPNSGNTIYF
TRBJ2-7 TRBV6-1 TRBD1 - TGTGCCAGCAGTTTTAGGGGACAGAGCTCCTACGAGCAGTACTTC CASSFRGQSSYEQYF
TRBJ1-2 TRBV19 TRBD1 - TGTGCCAGTAGCCCACTCCCGGGACAGAGTAACTATGGCTACACCTTC CASSPLPGQSNYGYTF
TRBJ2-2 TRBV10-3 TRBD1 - TGTGCCATCAGTGATTCCGGGACAGTCAACACCGGGGAGCTGTTTTTT CAISDSGTVNTGELFF
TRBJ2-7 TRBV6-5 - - TGTGCCAGCAGTTTCACGGGAAACTTCGGCGAGCAGTACTTC CASSFTGNFGEQYF
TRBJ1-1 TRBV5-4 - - TGTGCCAGTCGAGGGGGGCTAGGCACTGAAGCTTTCTTT CASRGGLGTEAFF
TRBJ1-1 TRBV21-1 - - TGTGCCAGCAGCAAAGCGGGAGACAGGGGAAGGCCCGAAGCTTTCTTT CASSKAGDRGRPEAFF
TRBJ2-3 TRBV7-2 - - TGTGCCAGCAGCTTGGGGGGAGAGACCACAGATACGCAGTATTTT CASSLGGETTDTQYF
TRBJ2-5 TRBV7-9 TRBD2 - TGTGCCAGCAGCTATGCGGGAGTAGAGACCCAGTACTTC CASSYAGVETQYF
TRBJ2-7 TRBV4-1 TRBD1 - TGCGCCAGCAGCCTAATGGACAGGAGCTCCTACGAGCAGTACTTC CASSLMDRSSYEQYF
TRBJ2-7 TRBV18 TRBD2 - TGTGCCAGCTCACGAACAGCGGGGGGGTACTCCTACGAGCAGTACTTC CASSRTAGGYSYEQYF
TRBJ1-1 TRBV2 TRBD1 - TGTGCCAGCAGTGAAGCGCTGGGGACAGGGAACACTGAAGCTTTCTTT CASSEALGTGNTEAFF
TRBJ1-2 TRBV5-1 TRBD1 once TGCGCCAGCAGCCAGGACAGGGGGTATGGCTACACCTTC CASSQDRGYGYTF
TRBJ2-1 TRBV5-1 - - TGCGCCAGCAGCTTGGTTGTGAGCTGGGACAGGGGGGTTGGGACTAGCGGCAATGAGCAGTTCTTC CASSLVVSWDRGVGTSGNEQFF
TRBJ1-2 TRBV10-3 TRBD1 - TGTGCCATCAGGGCTTCCGGGACAGGCCTAGCTAACTATGGCTACACCTTC CAIRASGTGLANYGYTF
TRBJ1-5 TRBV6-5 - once TGTGCCAGCAGGCGTCAGGGTTATAGCAATCAGCCCCAGCATTTT CASRRQGYSNQPQHF
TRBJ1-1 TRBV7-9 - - TGTGCCAGCAGCTTAGTCCTAGGTGGAGCTGAAGCTTTCTTT CASSLVLGGAEAFF
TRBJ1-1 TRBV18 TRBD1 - TGTGCCAGCTCACCAGTCCCAGGGGGGAACACTGAAGCTTTCTTT CASSPVPGGNTEAFF
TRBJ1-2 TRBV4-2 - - TGTGCCAGCAGCCAAGAGGGCAGGGCGAGTCGCGGCTACACCTTC CASSQEGRASRGYTF
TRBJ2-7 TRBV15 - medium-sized TGTGCCACCAGCAGAGATAGTCTCGGGGGCCTCGAGCAGTACTTC CATSRDSLGGLEQYF
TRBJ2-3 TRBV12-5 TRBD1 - TGTGCTAGTGGTCGGGACAGAAACACAGATACGCAGTATTTT CASGRDRNTDTQYF
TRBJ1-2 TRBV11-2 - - TGTGCCAGCAGGGACCTTGGTGTCTATGGCTACACCTTC CASRDLGVYGYTF
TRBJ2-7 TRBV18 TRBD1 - TGTGCCAGCTCACCGACAATTACAGGGGACGAGCAGTACTTC CASSPTITGDEQYF
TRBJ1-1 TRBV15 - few TGTGCCACCAGGACGGGGGGGACGAACACTGAAGCTTTCTTT CATRTGGTNTEAFF
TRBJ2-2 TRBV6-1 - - TGTGCCAGCAGTGAGTCGGGTATGAACACCGGGGAGCTGTTTTTT CASSESGMNTGELFF
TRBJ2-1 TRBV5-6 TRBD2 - TGTGCCAGCAGCTCTCTCACTAGCGCCGGTAATGAGCAGTTCTTC CASSSLTSAGNEQFF
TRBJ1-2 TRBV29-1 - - TGCAGCGTTGTAGGCAGGGACTATGGCTACACCTTC CSVVGRDYGYTF
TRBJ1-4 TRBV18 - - TGTGCCAGCTCACTGGGCTCGGGATACGAAAAACTGTTTTTT CASSLGSGYEKLFF
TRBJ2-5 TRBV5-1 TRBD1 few TGCGCCAGCAGCTTACAGGGGGCCGGTGAGACCCAGTACTTC CASSLQGAGETQYF
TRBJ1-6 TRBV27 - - TGTGCCAGCAGTCGGACCATAAATTCACCCCTCCACTTT CASSRTINSPLHF
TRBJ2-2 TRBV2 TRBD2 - TGTGCCAGCTTGCCCCCGTGGGAGGGAAAGCTGTTTTTT CASLPPWEGKLFF
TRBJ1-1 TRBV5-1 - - TGCGCCAGCAGCTTGCGGTCGGTAGGTTCGAACACTGAAGCTTTCTTT CASSLRSVGSNTEAFF
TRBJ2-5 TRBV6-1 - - TGTGCCAGCAGTGTCCTGGGGACCCAGTACTTC CASSVLGTQYF
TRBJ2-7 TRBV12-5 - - TGTGCTAGTGGTTTGGTGGAGGGGTGGGTCACAAAACCCTACGAGCAGTACTTC CASGLVEGWVTKPYEQYF
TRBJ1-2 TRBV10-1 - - TGCGCCAGCAGTGAAAGATTGACCGGGAACTATGGCTACACCTTC CASSERLTGNYGYTF
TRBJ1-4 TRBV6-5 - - TGTGCCAGCAGTTCCCGGACACGGCCGGGACTGTTTTTT CASSSRTRPGLFF
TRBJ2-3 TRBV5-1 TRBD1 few TGCGCCTCTAACAGGGGGCGATCATTTTCGACAGATACGCAGTATTTT CASNRGRSFSTDTQYF
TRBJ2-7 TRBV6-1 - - TGTGCCAGCAGTGAGATACGTTACGAGCAGTACTTC CASSEIRYEQYF
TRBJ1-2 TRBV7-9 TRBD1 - TGTGCCAGCAGCGGGACAGGGTACAAGTGGGATGGCTACACCTTC CASSGTGYKWDGYTF
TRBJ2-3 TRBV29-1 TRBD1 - TGCAGCGTTGGTGGGTTACAGGGGGCAAGAAAAGATACGCAGTATTTT CSVGGLQGARKDTQYF
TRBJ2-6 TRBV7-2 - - TGTGCCAGCAGCGCAGACTCTGGGGCCAACGTCCTGACTTTC CASSADSGANVLTF
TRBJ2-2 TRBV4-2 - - TGTGCCAGCAGCCCAAGCATGGTCCAATTCACCGGGGAGCTGTTTTTT CASSPSMVQFTGELFF
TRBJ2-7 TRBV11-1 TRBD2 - TGTGCCAGCCGGGGGGCCTACGAGCAGTACTTC CASRGAYEQYF
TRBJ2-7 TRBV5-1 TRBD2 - TGCGCCAGCAGCTTGCAGGGTAGCGGGGTCTCCTACGAGCAGTACTTC CASSLQGSGVSYEQYF
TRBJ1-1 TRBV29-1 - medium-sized TGCAGCTATTTCCAGGCAGACACTGAAGCTTTCTTT CSYFQADTEAFF
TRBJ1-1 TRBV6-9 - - TGTGCCAGCAGACCCTGGGGGGTTGAGTTTGTAGCTTTCTTT CASRPWGVEFVAFF
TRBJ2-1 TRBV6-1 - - TGTGCCAGCAGTGTGATGTCGTCCCCGGTCGGTAATGAGCAGTTCTTC CASSVMSSPVGNEQFF
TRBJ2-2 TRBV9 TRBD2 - TGTGCCAGCAGCCCGAGACTAGCCCTCACCGGGGAGCTGTTTTTT CASSPRLALTGELFF